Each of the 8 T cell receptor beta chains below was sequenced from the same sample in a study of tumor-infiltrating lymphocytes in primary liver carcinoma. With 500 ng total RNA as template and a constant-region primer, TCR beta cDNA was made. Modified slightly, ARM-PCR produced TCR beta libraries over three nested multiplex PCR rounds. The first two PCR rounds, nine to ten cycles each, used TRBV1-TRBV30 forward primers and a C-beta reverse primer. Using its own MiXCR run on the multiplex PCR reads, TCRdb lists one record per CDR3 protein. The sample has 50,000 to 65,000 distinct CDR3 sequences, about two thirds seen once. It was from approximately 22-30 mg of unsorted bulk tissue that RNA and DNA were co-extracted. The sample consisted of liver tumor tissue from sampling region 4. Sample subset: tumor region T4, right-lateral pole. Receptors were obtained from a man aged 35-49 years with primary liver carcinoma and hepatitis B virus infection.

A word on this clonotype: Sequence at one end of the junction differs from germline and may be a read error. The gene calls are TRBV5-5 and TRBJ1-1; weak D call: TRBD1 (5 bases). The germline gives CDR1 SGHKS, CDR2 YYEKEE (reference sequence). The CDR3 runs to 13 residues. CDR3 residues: CASGAGLNAEAFF. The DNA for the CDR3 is TGTGCCAGCGGGGCAGGGCTGAACGCTGAAGCTTTCTTT.

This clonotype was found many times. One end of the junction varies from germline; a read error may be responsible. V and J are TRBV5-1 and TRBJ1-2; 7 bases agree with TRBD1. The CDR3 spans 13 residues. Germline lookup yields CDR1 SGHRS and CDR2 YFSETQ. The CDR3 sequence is CASRLDRNYGYTF. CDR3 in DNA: TGCGCCAGCAGGTTGGACAGGAACTATGGCTACACCTTC. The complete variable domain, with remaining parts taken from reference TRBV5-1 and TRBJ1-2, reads KAGVTQTPRYLIKTRGQQVTLSCSPISGHRSVSWYQQTPGQGLQFLFEYFSETQRNKGNFPGRFSGRQFSNSRSEMNVSTLELGDSALYLCASRLDRNYGYTFGSGTRLTVV.

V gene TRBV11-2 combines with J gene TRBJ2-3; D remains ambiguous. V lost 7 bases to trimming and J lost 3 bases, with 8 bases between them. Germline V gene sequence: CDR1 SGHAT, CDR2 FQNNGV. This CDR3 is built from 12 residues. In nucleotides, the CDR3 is TGTGCCAGCATTGCCAGTACAGATACGCAGTATTTT. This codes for CASIASTDTQYF.

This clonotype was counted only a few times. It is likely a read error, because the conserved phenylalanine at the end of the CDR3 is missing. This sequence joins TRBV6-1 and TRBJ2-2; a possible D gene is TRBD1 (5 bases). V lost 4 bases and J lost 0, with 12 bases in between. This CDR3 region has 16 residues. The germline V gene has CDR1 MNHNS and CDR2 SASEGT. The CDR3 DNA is TGTGCCAGCAGTGGGCTCCCAGGGTCGAACACCGGGGAGCTGTTTATT. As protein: CASSGLPGSNTGELFI.

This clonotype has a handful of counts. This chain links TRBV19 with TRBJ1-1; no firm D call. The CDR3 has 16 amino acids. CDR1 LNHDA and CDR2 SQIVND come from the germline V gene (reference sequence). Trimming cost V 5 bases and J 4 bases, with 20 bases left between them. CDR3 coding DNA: TGTGCCAGTAGTGCGGCCGTCATCCCTCACCTCACTGAAGCTTTCTTT. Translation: CASSAAVIPHLTEAFF.

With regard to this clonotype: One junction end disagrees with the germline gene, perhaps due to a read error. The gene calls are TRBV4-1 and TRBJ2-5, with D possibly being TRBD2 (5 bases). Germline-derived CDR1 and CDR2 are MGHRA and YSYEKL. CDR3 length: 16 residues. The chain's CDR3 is CVSSQDWGARQETQYF. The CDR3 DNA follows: TGCGTCAGCAGCCAAGATTGGGGAGCTCGCCAAGAGACCCAGTACTTC.

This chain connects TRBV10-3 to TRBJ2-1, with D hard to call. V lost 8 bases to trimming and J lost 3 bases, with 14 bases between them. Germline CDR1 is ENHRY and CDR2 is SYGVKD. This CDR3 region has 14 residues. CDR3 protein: CAISQALGYNEQFF. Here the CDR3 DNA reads TGTGCCATCTCCCAGGCCCTTGGCTACAATGAGCAGTTCTTC.

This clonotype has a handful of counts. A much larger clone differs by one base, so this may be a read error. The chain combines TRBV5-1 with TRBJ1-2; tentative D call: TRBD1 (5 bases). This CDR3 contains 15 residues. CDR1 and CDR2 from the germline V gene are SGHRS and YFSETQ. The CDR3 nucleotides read TGCGCCAGCGGCTTGGTTCAGGGCTCTAACTATGGCTACACCTTC. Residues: CASGLVQGSNYGYTF. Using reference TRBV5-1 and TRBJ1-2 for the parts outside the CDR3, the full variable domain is KAGVTQTPRYLIKTRGQQVTLSCSPISGHRSVSWYQQTPGQGLQFLFEYFSETQRNKGNFPGRFSGRQFSNSRSEMNVSTLELGDSALYLCASGLVQGSNYGYTFGSGTRLTVV.